This passage covers 14 T cell receptor beta chains from one sample sequenced in a study of blood T cell repertoires in COVID-19. The assay was immunoSEQ multiplex PCR, and TCRdb's table has in-frame clones only and misses some. The sample contains around 150,000 clones, roughly 80% of which appear only once. Material: peripheral blood. The receptors shown here come from a man in his fifties with acute or convalescent COVID-19.

This clone appeared a single time. V usage is TRBV11-1 and J usage is TRBJ2-5; the D gene is possibly TRBD1 (6 bases). V was clipped by 7 bases and J by 4 bases, with 13 bases between them. There are 13 residues in the CDR3. Germline-derived CDR1 and CDR2 are SGHAT and FQDESV (reference sequence). CDR3 DNA: TGTGCCAGCACCGTAGACAGGATAGAGACCCAGTACTTC. Its protein is CASTVDRIETQYF.

In DNA, the CDR3 is TGTGCCATCAGTTCAGGGTTGCTTAATTCACCCCTCCACTTT. Its protein is CAISSGLLNSPLHF. The J gene is TRBJ1-6, the V gene TRBV10-3; weak D call: TRBD1 (5 bases). Germline V gives CDR1 ENHRY, CDR2 SYGVKD. The CDR3 totals 14 residues. V was cut by 5 bases and J by 6 bases, with 11 bases left in between.

This clone was observed many times. The chain uses TRBV5-1 and TRBJ2-2; TRBD1 aligns across 8 bases. Germline V gene lookup returns CDR1 SGHRS and CDR2 YFSETQ. The CDR3 is 15 residues long. V lost 4 bases, J lost 5 bases, and 7 bases stayed unmatched. The CDR3 loop is CASSPRTGMTGELFF. CDR3 coding DNA: TGCGCCAGCAGCCCCCGGACAGGGATGACCGGGGAGCTGTTTTTT. The complete variable domain, with remaining parts taken from reference TRBV5-1 and TRBJ2-2, reads KAGVTQTPRYLIKTRGQQVTLSCSPISGHRSVSWYQQTPGQGLQFLFEYFSETQRNKGNFPGRFSGRQFSNSRSEMNVSTLELGDSALYLCASSPRTGMTGELFFGEGSRLTVL.

The chain links TRBV19 to TRBJ1-3; D remains unclear. The CDR3 covers 13 residues. CDR1 is LNHDA and CDR2 is SQIVND in the germline V gene (reference sequence). V shed 6 bases and J shed 2 bases, with 8 bases lying between them. The CDR3 DNA reads TGTGCCAGTAGACTCGCCCCTGGAAACACCATATATTTT. It yields the protein CASRLAPGNTIYF.

The chain links TRBV9 to TRBJ1-4; D is uncertain. Germline V gene data show CDR1 as SGDLS and CDR2 as YYNGEE. With 4 bases removed from V and 8 bases from J, the gap between germline ends came to 18 bases. The CDR3 is made up of 15 amino acids. The CDR3 protein is CASSPLAGGIEKLFF. The CDR3 region has the DNA TGTGCCAGCAGCCCCCTCGCGGGTGGGATCGAAAAACTGTTTTTT.

On this clone: In the same sample, other DNA sequences code for this CDR3. The rearrangement uses TRBV15 and TRBJ1-2; no clear D. Germline V gives CDR1 LNHNV, CDR2 YYDKDF (reference sequence). The CDR3 runs 14 residues. The ends were cut back, 0 bases at V and 4 bases at J, with 9 bases in the middle. Here the CDR3 reads CATSRDRTVYGYTF. For the CDR3, the DNA is TGTGCCACCAGCAGAGATCGAACAGTCTATGGCTACACCTTC.

This clone was observed a handful of times. V usage is TRBV14 and J usage is TRBJ1-1, with D hard to call. This CDR3 is built from 13 residues. Germline CDR1 is SGHDN and CDR2 is FVKESK. Between the trimmed V and J ends, which lost 0 bases and 4 bases, there was a span of 6 bases. The CDR3 DNA sequence: TGTGCCAGCAGCCAAGATCTCTCCACTGAAGCTTTCTTT. It yields the protein CASSQDLSTEAFF.

This chain connects TRBV4-1 to TRBJ1-4; 8 nucleotides line up with TRBD1. Germline V lookup: CDR1 MGHRA, CDR2 YSYEKL. With V trimmed by 3 bases and J by 4 bases, 1 base remained unmatched. This CDR3 has 14 residues. CDR3 amino acids: CASSQGQDNEKLFF. The CDR3 coding sequence is TGCGCCAGCAGCCAGGGACAGGATAATGAAAAACTGTTTTTT.

This clone was seen a single time. J is TRBJ2-6 and V is TRBV7-7, with D possibly TRBD1 on 6 matching bases. The CDR3 extends over 15 amino acids. Germline assignment: CDR1 SSHAT and CDR2 FNYEAQ (reference sequence). Trimming stripped 6 bases from V and 3 bases from J, with 12 bases between. The CDR3, as DNA: TGTGCCAGCAGGCAGGGGCTTGGTGGGGCCAACGTCCTGACTTTC. The encoded protein is CASRQGLGGANVLTF. Full variable domain (missing parts from reference TRBV7-7 and TRBJ2-6): GAGVSQSPRYKVTKRGQDVTLRCDPISSHATLYWYQQALGQGPEFLTYFNYEAQPDKSGLPSDRFSAERPEGSISTLTIQRTEQRDSAMYRCASRQGLGGANVLTFGAGSRLTVL.

The V and J genes are TRBV7-2 and TRBJ2-1, with 7 bases aligning to TRBD2. Germline V gene sequence: CDR1 SGHTA, CDR2 FQGNSA. The CDR3 has 17 residues. V trimming: 2 bases; J trimming: 1 base; junction bases outside the gene matches: 8. CDR3 bases: TGTGCCAGCAGCTTATGGGAGGGATTCGCATCCTACAATGAGCAGTTCTTC. Protein: CASSLWEGFASYNEQFF.

The CDR3 protein is CASSLDQGQGRAYEQYV. The CDR3 DNA follows: TGTGCCAGCAGCTTAGATCAGGGACAAGGGAGGGCCTACGAGCAGTACGTC. The chain employs TRBV11-3 and TRBJ2-7; D is possibly TRBD2 (7 bases). The germline V gene has CDR1 SGHNT and CDR2 YENEEA. CDR3 size: 17 residues. V lost 0 bases, J lost 2 bases, and 17 bases lay in between.

This clone came up a few times. The V and J genes are TRBV5-1 and TRBJ2-1; a possible D gene is TRBD1 (6 bases). The V gene lost 4 bases and the J gene lost 7 bases, with 18 bases spanning the gap. Germline assignment: CDR1 SGHRS and CDR2 YFSETQ. This CDR3 comprises 15 residues. The DNA of the CDR3 is TGCGCCAGCAGCCCCGAATCGGTCAGGGGAAATGAGCAGTTCTTC. This encodes CASSPESVRGNEQFF.

Here the CDR3 reads CASSLLAGDNEQFF. CDR3 coding DNA: TGTGCCAGCAGCCTTCTAGCGGGGGACAATGAGCAGTTCTTC. The J gene is TRBJ2-1, the V gene TRBV3-1 (or the pseudogene TRBV3-2); TRBD2 matches at 10 bases. The junction had 2 bases not matched to a gene; V was cut back by 4 bases and J by 5 bases. The CDR3 runs to 14 residues. In germline, CDR1 is LGHDT, CDR2 YNNKEL (reference sequence).

This chain connects TRBV11-2 to TRBJ2-1; no clear D. This CDR3 is built from 13 residues. Germline V lookup: CDR1 SGHAT, CDR2 FQNNGV. The V end lost 0 bases, the J end lost 7 bases, and 7 bases lay between the germline ends. The CDR3 reads CASSLDRWNEQFF. CDR3 coding DNA: TGTGCCAGCAGCTTAGACAGATGGAATGAGCAGTTCTTC.